The 3 T cell receptor beta chains reported below all come from one sample, sequenced in a study of regulatory T cells in long-lasting Graves disease. The authors built TCR beta libraries using iRepertoire HTBI primers and Arm-PCR of CDR3 regions. Each CDR3 protein is one row after TCRdb ran MiXCR on the multiplex PCR reads. The repertoire holds about 470,000 distinct CDR3 sequences, with about a fifth as singletons. The time point was: persistent/refractory GD, antithyroid drugs over 5 years with positive TRAb. PBMCs were the source of the RNA used for TCR sequencing. The material sequenced was peripheral blood mononuclear cells (PBMCs), taken when the disease was refractory, from a patient treated with antithyroid drugs. The receptors here all came from a female donor with Graves disease.

This clonotype showed up many times. This sequence joins TRBV3-1 and TRBJ1-2, with D hard to call. V lost 0 bases and J 2 bases, leaving 7 bases between the germline ends. This CDR3 region has 14 residues. Germline values: CDR1 LGHDT, CDR2 YNNKEL (reference sequence). CDR3 protein: CASSQDPKNYGYTF. CDR3 in DNA: TGTGCCAGCAGCCAAGATCCCAAGAACTATGGCTACACCTTC.

This clonotype came up many times. The chain combines TRBV2 with TRBJ1-5; D possibly corresponds to TRBD1 (5 bases). Germline assignment: CDR1 SNHLY and CDR2 FYNNEI. The CDR3 spans 13 residues. Trimming left V 8 bases short and J 7 bases short, with 15 bases between. The CDR3 DNA follows: TGTGCCAGCGATGGGGGGGTCGGGCAGCCCCAGCATTTT. Translating it yields CASDGGVGQPQHF.

The chain links TRBV19 to TRBJ1-5; D is possibly TRBD1 (6 bases). The length of the CDR3 is 15 residues. Per the germline V gene, CDR1 is LNHDA and CDR2 is SQIVND (reference sequence). The V gene lost 3 bases and the J gene lost 4 bases, with 13 bases spanning the gap. CDR3 nucleotide sequence: TGTGCCAGTAGTATCGAGACAGGACGAAATCAGCCCCAGCATTTT. The encoded protein is CASSIETGRNQPQHF.